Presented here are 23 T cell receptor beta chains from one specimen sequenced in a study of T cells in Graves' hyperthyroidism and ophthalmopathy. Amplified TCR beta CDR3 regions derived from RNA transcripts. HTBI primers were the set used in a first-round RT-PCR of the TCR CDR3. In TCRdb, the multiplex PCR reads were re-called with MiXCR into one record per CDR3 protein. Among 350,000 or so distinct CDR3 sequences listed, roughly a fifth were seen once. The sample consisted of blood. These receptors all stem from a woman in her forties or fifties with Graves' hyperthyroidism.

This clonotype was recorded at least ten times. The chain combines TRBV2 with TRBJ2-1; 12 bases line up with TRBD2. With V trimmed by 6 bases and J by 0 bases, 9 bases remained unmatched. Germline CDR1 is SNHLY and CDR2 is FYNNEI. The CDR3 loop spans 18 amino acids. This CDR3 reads CASSRLAGATSSYNEQFF. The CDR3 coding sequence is TGTGCCAGCAGCCGACTAGCGGGAGCCACTAGCTCCTACAATGAGCAGTTCTTC.

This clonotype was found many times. CDR3 protein: CASSQVAPGELFF. Written as DNA, the CDR3 is TGTGCCAGCAGCCAAGTCGCCCCCGGGGAGCTGTTTTTT. The chain combines TRBV3-1 with TRBJ2-2; the D is unclear. This CDR3 comprises 13 residues. Looked up from germline, CDR1 is LGHDT and CDR2 is YNNKEL (reference sequence). V was cut by 1 base and J by 6 bases, with 6 bases left in between. Drawing the rest from reference TRBV3-1 and TRBJ2-2, the complete variable domain is DTAVSQTPKYLVTQMGNDKSIKCEQNLGHDTMYWYKQDSKKFLKIMFSYNNKELIINETVPNRFSPKSPDKAHLNLHINSLELGDSAVYFCASSQVAPGELFFGEGSRLTVL.

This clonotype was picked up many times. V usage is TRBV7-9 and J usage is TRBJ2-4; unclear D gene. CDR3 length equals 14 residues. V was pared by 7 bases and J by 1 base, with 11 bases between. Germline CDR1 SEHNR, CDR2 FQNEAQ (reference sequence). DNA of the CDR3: TGTGCCAGCACATCCCTCCTGGCCAAAAACATTCAGTACTTC. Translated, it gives CASTSLLAKNIQYF.

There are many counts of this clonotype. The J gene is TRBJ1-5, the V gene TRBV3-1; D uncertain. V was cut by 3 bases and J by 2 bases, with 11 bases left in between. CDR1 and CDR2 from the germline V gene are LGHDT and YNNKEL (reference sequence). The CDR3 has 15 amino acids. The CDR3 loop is CASSQTPGGNQPQHF. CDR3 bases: TGTGCCAGCAGCCAGACCCCCGGGGGCAATCAGCCCCAGCATTTT.

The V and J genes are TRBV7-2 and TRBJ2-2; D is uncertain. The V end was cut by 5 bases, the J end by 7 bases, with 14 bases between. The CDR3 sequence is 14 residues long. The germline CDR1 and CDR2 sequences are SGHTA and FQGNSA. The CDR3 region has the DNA TGTGCCAGCAGCCCCTCTCGGGTGGACGGGGAGCTGTTTTTT. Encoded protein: CASSPSRVDGELFF.

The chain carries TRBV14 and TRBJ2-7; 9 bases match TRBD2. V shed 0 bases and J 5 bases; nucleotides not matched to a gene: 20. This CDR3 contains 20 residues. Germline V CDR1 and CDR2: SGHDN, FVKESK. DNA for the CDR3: TGTGCCAGCAGCCAAGACCCACGTGTCCCCAGCGGGAGGTGGATAAACGAGCAGTACTTC. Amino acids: CASSQDPRVPSGRWINEQYF. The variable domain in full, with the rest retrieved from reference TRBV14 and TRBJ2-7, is EAGVTQFPSHSVIEKGQTVTLRCDPISGHDNLYWYRRVMGKEIKFLLHFVKESKQDESGMPNNRFLAERTGGTYSTLKVQPAELEDSGVYFCASSQDPRVPSGRWINEQYFGPGTRLTVT.

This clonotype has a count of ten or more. CDR3 nucleotides: TGTGCCTGGAGCGGAGCGGGAGGCCTCCTCTCCTACGAGCAGTACTTC. This codes for CAWSGAGGLLSYEQYF. V usage is TRBV30 and J usage is TRBJ2-7; 9 nucleotides line up with TRBD2. V shed 3 bases, J shed 0 bases, and the junction held 9 bases outside the gene matches. Germline CDR1 and CDR2: GTSNPN and SVGIG (reference sequence). This CDR3 contains 16 residues.

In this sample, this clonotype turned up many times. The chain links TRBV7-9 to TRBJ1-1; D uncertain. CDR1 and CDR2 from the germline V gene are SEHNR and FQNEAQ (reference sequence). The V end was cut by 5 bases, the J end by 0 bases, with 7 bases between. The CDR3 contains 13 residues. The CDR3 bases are TGTGCCAGCAGCCTCAGGATGAACACTGAAGCTTTCTTT. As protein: CASSLRMNTEAFF.

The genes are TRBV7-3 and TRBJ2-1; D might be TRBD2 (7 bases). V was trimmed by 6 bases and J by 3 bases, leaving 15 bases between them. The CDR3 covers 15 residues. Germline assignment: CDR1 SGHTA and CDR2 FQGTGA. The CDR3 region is CASSSGGWYYNEQFF. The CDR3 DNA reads TGTGCCAGCAGTTCGGGGGGCTGGTACTACAATGAGCAGTTCTTC.

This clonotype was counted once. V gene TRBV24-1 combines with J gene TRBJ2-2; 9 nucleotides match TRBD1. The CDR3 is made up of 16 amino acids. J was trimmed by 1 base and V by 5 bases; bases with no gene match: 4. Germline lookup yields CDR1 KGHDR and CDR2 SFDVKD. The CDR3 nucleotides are TGTGCCACCAGTGCCCAGGGACAGGGGAACACCGGGGAGCTGTTTTTT. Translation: CATSAQGQGNTGELFF.

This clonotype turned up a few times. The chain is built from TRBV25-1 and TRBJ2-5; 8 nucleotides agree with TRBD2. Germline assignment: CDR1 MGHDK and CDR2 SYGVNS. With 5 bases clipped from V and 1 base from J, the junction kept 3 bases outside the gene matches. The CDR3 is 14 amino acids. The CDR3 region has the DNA TGTGCCAGCAGTCGCGGGGGGCCCCAAGAGACCCAGTACTTC. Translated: CASSRGGPQETQYF.

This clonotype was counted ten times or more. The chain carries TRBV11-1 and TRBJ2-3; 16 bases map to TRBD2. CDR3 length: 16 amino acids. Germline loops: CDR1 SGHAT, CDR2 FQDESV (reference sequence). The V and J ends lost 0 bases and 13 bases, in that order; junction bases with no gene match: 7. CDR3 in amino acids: CASSLAGTSGRAREYF. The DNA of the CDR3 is TGTGCCAGCAGCTTAGCCGGGACTAGCGGGAGGGCCAGGGAGTATTTT.

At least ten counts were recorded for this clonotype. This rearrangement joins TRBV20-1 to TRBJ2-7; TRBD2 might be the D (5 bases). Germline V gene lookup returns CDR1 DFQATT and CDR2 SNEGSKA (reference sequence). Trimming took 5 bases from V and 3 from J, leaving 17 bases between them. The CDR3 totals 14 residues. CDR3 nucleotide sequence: TGCAGTGCTTCTATGCTCGGGGTGAGCTACGAGCAGTACTTC. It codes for CSASMLGVSYEQYF.

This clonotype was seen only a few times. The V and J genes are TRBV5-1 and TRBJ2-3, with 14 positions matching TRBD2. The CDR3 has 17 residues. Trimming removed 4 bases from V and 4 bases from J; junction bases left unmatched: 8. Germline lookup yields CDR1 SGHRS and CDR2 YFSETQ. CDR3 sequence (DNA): TGCGCCAGCAGCCAGGGGACTAGCGGGGGAACATCAGATACGCAGTATTTT. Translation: CASSQGTSGGTSDTQYF.

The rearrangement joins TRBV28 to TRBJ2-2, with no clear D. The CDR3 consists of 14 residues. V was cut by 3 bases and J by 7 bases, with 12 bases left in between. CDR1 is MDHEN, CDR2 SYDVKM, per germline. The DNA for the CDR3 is TGTGCCAGCAGTTTTAACCCGTCTTTCGGGGAGCTGTTTTTT. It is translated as CASSFNPSFGELFF. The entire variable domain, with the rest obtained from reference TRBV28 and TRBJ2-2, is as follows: DVKVTQSSRYLVKRTGEKVFLECVQDMDHENMFWYRQDPGLGLRLIYFSYDVKMKEKGDIPEGYSVSREKKERFSLILESASTNQTSMYLCASSFNPSFGELFFGEGSRLTVL.

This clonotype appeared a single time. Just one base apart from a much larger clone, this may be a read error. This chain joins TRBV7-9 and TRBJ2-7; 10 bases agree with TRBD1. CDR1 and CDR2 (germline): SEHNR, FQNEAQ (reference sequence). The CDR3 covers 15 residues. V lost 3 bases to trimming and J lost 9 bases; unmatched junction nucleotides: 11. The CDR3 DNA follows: TGTGCCAGCAGCTTTGCCGGGACAGGGGAGGCGGGGCAGTACTTC. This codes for CASSFAGTGEAGQYF.

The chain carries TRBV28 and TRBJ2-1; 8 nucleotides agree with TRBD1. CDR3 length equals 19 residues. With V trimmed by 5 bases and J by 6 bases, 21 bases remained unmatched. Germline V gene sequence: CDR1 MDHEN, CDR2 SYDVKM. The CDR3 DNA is TGTGCCAGCAGTGCCACCCGGGACAGGTGGTTCGGCCCTAGCAATGAGCAGTTCTTC. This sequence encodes CASSATRDRWFGPSNEQFF.

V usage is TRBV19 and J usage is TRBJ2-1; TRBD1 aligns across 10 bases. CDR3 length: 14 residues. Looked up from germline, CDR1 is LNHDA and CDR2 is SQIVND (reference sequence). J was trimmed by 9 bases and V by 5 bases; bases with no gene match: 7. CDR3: CASSGRDRGFEQFF. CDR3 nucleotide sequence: TGTGCCAGTAGTGGCCGGGACAGGGGATTTGAGCAGTTCTTC. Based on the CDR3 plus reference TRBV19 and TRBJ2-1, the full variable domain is DGGITQSPKYLFRKEGQNVTLSCEQNLNHDAMYWYRQDPGQGLRLIYYSQIVNDFQKGDIAEGYSVSREKKESFPLTVTSAQKNPTAFYLCASSGRDRGFEQFFGPGTRLTVL.

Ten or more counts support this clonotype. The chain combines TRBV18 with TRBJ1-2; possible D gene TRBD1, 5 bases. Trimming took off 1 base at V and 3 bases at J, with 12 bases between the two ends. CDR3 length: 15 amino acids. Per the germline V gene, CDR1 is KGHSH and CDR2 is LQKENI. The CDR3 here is CASSPQDNSHYGYTF. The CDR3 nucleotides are TGTGCCAGCTCACCACAGGACAACTCACACTATGGCTACACCTTC.

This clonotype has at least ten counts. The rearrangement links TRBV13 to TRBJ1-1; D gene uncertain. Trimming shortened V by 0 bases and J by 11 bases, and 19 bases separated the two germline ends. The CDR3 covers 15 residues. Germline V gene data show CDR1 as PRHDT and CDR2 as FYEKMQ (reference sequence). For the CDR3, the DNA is TGTGCCAGCAGCTTAGGGGTTCGGGCAGGTGGATGGGCTTTCTTT. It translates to CASSLGVRAGGWAFF.

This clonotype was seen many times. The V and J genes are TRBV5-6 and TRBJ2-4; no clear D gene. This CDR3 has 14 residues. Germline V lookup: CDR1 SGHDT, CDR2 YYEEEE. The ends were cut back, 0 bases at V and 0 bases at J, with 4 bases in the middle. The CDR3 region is CASSLAAAKNIQYF. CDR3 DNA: TGTGCCAGCAGCTTGGCGGCAGCCAAAAACATTCAGTACTTC.

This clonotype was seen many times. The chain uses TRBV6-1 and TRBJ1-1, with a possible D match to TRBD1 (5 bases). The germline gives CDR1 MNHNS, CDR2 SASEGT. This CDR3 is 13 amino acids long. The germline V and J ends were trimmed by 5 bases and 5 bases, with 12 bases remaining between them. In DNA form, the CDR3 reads TGTGCCAGCAGTCGACAGAGCAAGACTGAAGCTTTCTTT. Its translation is CASSRQSKTEAFF.

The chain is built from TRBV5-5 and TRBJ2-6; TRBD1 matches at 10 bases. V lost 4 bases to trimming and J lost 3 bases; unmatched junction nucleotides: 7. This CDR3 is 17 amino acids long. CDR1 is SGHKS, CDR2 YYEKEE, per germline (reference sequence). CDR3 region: CASSRTGGIGGANVLTF. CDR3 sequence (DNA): TGTGCCAGCAGCCGGACAGGGGGGATCGGTGGGGCCAACGTCCTGACTTTC. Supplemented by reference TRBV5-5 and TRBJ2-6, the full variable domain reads DAGVTQSPTHLIKTRGQQVTLRCSPISGHKSVSWYQQVLGQGPQFIFQYYEKEERGRGNFPDRFSARQFPNYSSELNVNALLLGDSALYLCASSRTGGIGGANVLTFGAGSRLTVL.